One sample yielded the 25 T cell receptor beta chains listed below, sequenced in a study of resident and recirculating memory T cells in vitiligo. The table came from immunoSEQ multiplex PCR; TCRdb's copy has only in-frame clones and leaves some out. This table has more than 35,000 clones, roughly 91% appearing once. The material sequenced was blood. These receptors were obtained from a male donor with vitiligo.

The CDR3 region is CAWSVSSPGVDTIYF. The CDR3 DNA reads TGTGCCTGGAGTGTATCTTCGCCAGGGGTGGACACCATATATTTT. This chain joins TRBV30 and TRBJ1-3, with D tentatively TRBD1 (6 bases). Trimming cost V 0 bases and J 8 bases, with 17 bases left between them. Germline CDR1 and CDR2: GTSNPN and SVGIG (reference sequence). The CDR3 runs to 15 residues.

CDR3 sequence reads: CASSPRAGSNSPLHF. The CDR3 DNA follows: TGTGCCAGCTCACCACGGGCAGGGTCTAATTCACCCCTCCACTTT. The chain couples TRBV18 to TRBJ1-6, with D tentatively TRBD1 (5 bases). The germline V and J ends were trimmed by 1 base and 6 bases, with 10 bases remaining between them. The germline CDR1 and CDR2 sequences are KGHSH and LQKENI. The CDR3 has 15 residues.

This chain connects TRBV5-1 to TRBJ2-7; TRBD1 matches 9 bases. The CDR3 covers 17 residues. V was pared by 0 bases and J by 5 bases, with 12 bases of the junction left unmatched. CDR1 and CDR2 from the germline V gene are SGHRS and YFSETQ. CDR3 DNA: TGCGCCAGCAGCTTGGGGCGTGCAGGGACAGGGATACACGAGCAGTACTTC. Amino acid sequence: CASSLGRAGTGIHEQYF. Full variable domain (remainder filled in from reference TRBV5-1 and TRBJ2-7): KAGVTQTPRYLIKTRGQQVTLSCSPISGHRSVSWYQQTPGQGLQFLFEYFSETQRNKGNFPGRFSGRQFSNSRSEMNVSTLELGDSALYLCASSLGRAGTGIHEQYFGPGTRLTVT.

Worth noting for this clone: A read error may produce the germline difference seen at one junction end. V usage is TRBV7-2 and J usage is TRBJ2-3, with TRBD2 matching 12 bases. CDR1 and CDR2 from the germline V gene are SGHTA and FQGNSA. There are 16 residues in the CDR3. CDR3 sequence reads: CASSPTSGGTTDTQYF. DNA of the CDR3: TGCGCCAGCAGCCCTACTAGCGGGGGGACCACAGATACGCAGTATTTT.

In regard to this clone: The sample carries other DNA sequences with the same CDR3. The J gene is TRBJ2-3, the V gene TRBV9; TRBD1 agrees at 10 bases. Germline V CDR1 and CDR2: SGDLS, YYNGEE. CDR3 length: 15 amino acids. V was pared by 2 bases and J by 1 base, with 1 base of the junction left unmatched. The CDR3: CASSVDRGRTDTQYF. The CDR3 DNA sequence: TGTGCCAGCAGCGTCGACAGGGGGCGCACAGATACGCAGTATTTT.

V is TRBV7-6 and J is TRBJ2-2; a weak D match, TRBD1 (6 bases). Germline V gene data show CDR1 as SGHVS and CDR2 as FNYEAQ. V lost 4 bases, J lost 6 bases, and 24 bases lay in between. The CDR3 extends over 18 amino acids. In DNA, the CDR3 is TGTGCCAGCAGCTCAAGTATGGCAGGGGCGGAAGTCGCCGGGGAGCTGTTTTTT. Protein product: CASSSSMAGAEVAGELFF.

The chain uses TRBV5-1 and TRBJ1-1; D gene uncertain. This CDR3 spans 13 amino acids. Germline values: CDR1 SGHRS, CDR2 YFSETQ. The V and J ends lost 2 bases and 0 bases respectively, with 5 bases between them. CDR3 in DNA: TGCGCCAGCAGCTTAAAGCTGAACACTGAAGCTTTCTTT. Translation: CASSLKLNTEAFF.

The V and J genes are TRBV19 and TRBJ2-7; no clear D gene. The CDR3 totals 13 residues. CDR1 is LNHDA, CDR2 SQIVND, per germline (reference sequence). Trimming shortened V by 1 base and J by 2 bases, and 6 bases separated the two germline ends. CDR3 DNA: TGTGCCAGTAGTATAGGGCGGACCTACGAGCAGTACTTC. Translating it yields CASSIGRTYEQYF.

The chain employs TRBV6-1 and TRBJ2-3; TRBD1 is a possible D gene (6 bases). Between the trimmed V and J ends, which lost 9 bases and 2 bases, there was a span of 18 bases. Germline V gene sequence: CDR1 MNHNS, CDR2 SASEGT. This CDR3 spans 15 amino acids. The CDR3 spells CASAPMGAITDTQYF. In DNA, the CDR3 is TGTGCCAGTGCCCCGATGGGGGCCATCACAGATACGCAGTATTTT.

The rearrangement uses TRBV6-5 and TRBJ1-6, with D possibly being TRBD1 (5 bases). Germline V gene lookup returns CDR1 MNHEY and CDR2 SVGAGI. V lost 5 bases and J 10 bases, leaving 9 bases between the germline ends. The CDR3 runs 12 residues. CDR3 residues: CASSKDKSPLHF. The CDR3 bases are TGTGCCAGCAGTAAGGACAAATCACCCCTCCACTTT.

The V gene is TRBV9, the J gene TRBJ2-2; 12 bases agree with TRBD2. Germline V lookup: CDR1 SGDLS, CDR2 YYNGEE. V shed 0 bases, J shed 5 bases, and the junction held 5 bases outside the gene matches. The CDR3 is 17 residues long. The CDR3 bases are TGTGCCAGCAGCGTAGGAGCTAGCGGGGGGGTTACCGGGGAGCTGTTTTTT. Its protein is CASSVGASGGVTGELFF.

This chain joins TRBV5-1 and TRBJ2-7, with D perhaps TRBD2 (5 bases). Trimming cost V 5 bases and J 5 bases, with 8 bases left between them. Per germline, CDR1 SGHRS and CDR2 YFSETQ. The CDR3 consists of 11 residues. In DNA form, the CDR3 reads TGCGCCAGCAGGTGGGAGAACGAGCAGTACTTC. It encodes CASRWENEQYF. The complete variable domain, with remaining parts taken from reference TRBV5-1 and TRBJ2-7, reads KAGVTQTPRYLIKTRGQQVTLSCSPISGHRSVSWYQQTPGQGLQFLFEYFSETQRNKGNFPGRFSGRQFSNSRSEMNVSTLELGDSALYLCASRWENEQYFGPGTRLTVT.

This clone occurred once. The rearrangement joins TRBV6-5 to TRBJ1-1; D perhaps matches TRBD1 (6 bases). Germline V gene data show CDR1 as MNHEY and CDR2 as SVGAGI. Trimming took off 6 bases at V and 1 base at J, with 12 bases between the two ends. The CDR3 loop spans 14 amino acids. CDR3: CASRGVTGNTEAFF. The CDR3 region has the DNA TGTGCCAGCAGAGGAGTGACAGGGAACACTGAAGCTTTCTTT.

The chain uses TRBV6-5 and TRBJ2-7; D perhaps matches TRBD1 (5 bases). The CDR3 length is 12 residues. Deletions cut 0 bases from V and 7 bases from J, with 7 bases between. Germline V CDR1 and CDR2: MNHEY, SVGAGI. The CDR3, as DNA: TGTGCCAGCAGTTACTCGAAGGGGGAGCAGTACTTC. Translation: CASSYSKGEQYF.

V usage is TRBV6-5 and J usage is TRBJ1-2, with 7 bases that match TRBD1. The CDR3 is made up of 14 amino acids. Germline V gene sequence: CDR1 MNHEY, CDR2 SVGAGI. V dropped 5 bases and J dropped 0; count of bases not matched to a gene: 3. CDR3 DNA sequence: TGTGCCAGCAGTCCGCAGGGGGCTAACTATGGCTACACCTTC. Protein sequence: CASSPQGANYGYTF.

As regards this clone: Because the CDR3's place on the DNA is in doubt, the DNA is left out and the CDR3 is given as listed by TCRdb. The CDR3: CASILGSGEGYEQYF. J is TRBJ2-5 and V is TRBV23-1; TRBD2, as called in the table, went unchecked against the DNA. TRBV23-1 is an open reading frame, and its role is uncertain. Counting both end residues, the CDR3 totals 15 amino acids.

V and J are TRBV7-8 and TRBJ1-5; a possible D gene is TRBD1 (5 bases). V was trimmed by 10 bases and J by 0 bases, leaving 19 bases between them. The CDR3 is 16 residues long. Germline V gives CDR1 SGHVS, CDR2 FQNEAQ. The CDR3: CATSGGGAYSNQPQHF. DNA of the CDR3: TGTGCCACCTCCGGGGGGGGAGCTTATAGCAATCAGCCCCAGCATTTT.

This chain joins TRBV6-6 and TRBJ1-5, with D perhaps TRBD1 (6 bases). V gave up 1 base and J gave up 6 bases, with 16 bases separating them. The CDR3 runs to 16 residues. The germline V gene encodes CDR1 MNHNY and CDR2 SVGAGI (reference sequence). CDR3 in amino acids: CASSYYTGWDSQPQHF. The CDR3 region has the DNA TGTGCCAGCAGTTACTACACAGGGTGGGATAGTCAGCCCCAGCATTTT.

This clone has just one count. The chain couples TRBV7-8 to TRBJ1-2; D is ambiguous. The CDR3 has 14 amino acids. Trimming left V 0 bases short and J 4 bases short, with 9 bases between. CDR1 and CDR2 from the germline V gene are SGHVS and FQNEAQ. CDR3 region: CASSLALSFYGYTF. The CDR3 nucleotides read TGTGCCAGCAGCTTAGCGCTCAGTTTCTATGGCTACACCTTC.

J is TRBJ2-7 and V is TRBV6-1; 8 nucleotides align to TRBD2. Trimming took 4 bases from V and 0 from J; bases not matched to a gene: 8. This CDR3 comprises 16 residues. Looked up from germline, CDR1 is MNHNS and CDR2 is SASEGT. Here the CDR3 reads CASSAISGTISYEQYF. The CDR3 bases are TGTGCCAGCAGTGCAATTAGCGGGACAATCTCCTACGAGCAGTACTTC.

V is TRBV9 and J is TRBJ2-3; a possible D gene is TRBD2 (5 bases). V gave up 4 bases and J gave up 0 bases, with 15 bases separating them. The V gene's germline CDR1 is SGDLS and CDR2 YYNGEE. The CDR3 has 16 residues. CDR3 in DNA: TGTGCCAGCAGCCCGCCCGGACGGGGAAGCACAGATACGCAGTATTTT. It encodes CASSPPGRGSTDTQYF. The full variable domain, rest sourced from reference TRBV9 and TRBJ2-3, is DSGVTQTPKHLITATGQRVTLRCSPRSGDLSVYWYQQSLDQGLQFLIQYYNGEERAKGNILERFSAQQFPDLHSELNLSSLELGDSALYFCASSPPGRGSTDTQYFGPGTRLTVL.

This sequence joins TRBV11-1 and TRBJ1-3; D is undetermined. In germline, CDR1 is SGHAT, CDR2 FQDESV (reference sequence). The CDR3 runs to 13 residues. Trimming removed 4 bases at V and 0 bases at J, with 4 bases between. The CDR3 DNA follows: TGTGCCAGCAGCTCGTCCTCTGGAAACACCATATATTTT. Encoded protein: CASSSSSGNTIYF.

The gene calls are TRBV7-3 and TRBJ2-1; 9 positions match TRBD2. From germline, CDR1 is SGHTA and CDR2 FQGTGA. The CDR3 length is 15 residues. The trim removed 4 bases at V and 2 bases at J, leaving 3 bases unmatched. The CDR3 DNA follows: TGTGCCAGCAGCTGGGCTAGCGGGGCCTACAATGAGCAGTTCTTC. This gives the protein CASSWASGAYNEQFF. The whole variable domain, remainder taken from reference TRBV7-3 and TRBJ2-1, is GAGVSQTPSNKVTEKGKYVELRCDPISGHTALYWYRQSLGQGPEFLIYFQGTGAADDSGLPNDRFFAVRPEGSVSTLKIQRTERGDSAVYLCASSWASGAYNEQFFGPGTRLTVL.

This sequence joins TRBV5-1 and TRBJ2-1; the D gene is possibly TRBD2 (5 bases). The germline V and J ends were trimmed by 1 base and 10 bases, with 9 bases remaining between them. Germline V gives CDR1 SGHRS, CDR2 YFSETQ. There are 12 residues in the CDR3. The CDR3: CASSLFRGEQFF. CDR3 in DNA: TGCGCCAGCAGCTTGTTTCGGGGAGAGCAGTTCTTC.

This clone showed up just once. The genes are TRBV7-9 and TRBJ2-1, with D perhaps matching TRBD2 (6 bases). CDR3 length equals 14 residues. In germline, CDR1 is SEHNR, CDR2 FQNEAQ (reference sequence). V gave up 3 bases and J gave up 8 bases, with 14 bases separating them. The CDR3 DNA sequence: TGTGCCAGCAGCTTTAAGGACTACCAGGATGAGCAGTTCTTC. It yields the protein CASSFKDYQDEQFF.